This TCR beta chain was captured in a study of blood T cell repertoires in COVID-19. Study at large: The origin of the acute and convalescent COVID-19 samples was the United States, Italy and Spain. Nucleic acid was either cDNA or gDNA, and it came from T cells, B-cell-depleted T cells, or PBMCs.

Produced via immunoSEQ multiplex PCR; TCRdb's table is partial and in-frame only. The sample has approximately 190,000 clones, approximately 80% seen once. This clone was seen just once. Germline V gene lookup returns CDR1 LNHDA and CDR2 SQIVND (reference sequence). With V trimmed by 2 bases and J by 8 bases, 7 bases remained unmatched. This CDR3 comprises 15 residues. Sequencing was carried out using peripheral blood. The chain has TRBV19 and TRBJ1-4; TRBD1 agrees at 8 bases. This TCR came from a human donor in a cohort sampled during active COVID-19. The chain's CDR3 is CASSIRRGQGEKLFF. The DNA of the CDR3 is TGTGCCAGTAGTATACGCAGGGGGCAAGGCGAAAAACTGTTTTTT.